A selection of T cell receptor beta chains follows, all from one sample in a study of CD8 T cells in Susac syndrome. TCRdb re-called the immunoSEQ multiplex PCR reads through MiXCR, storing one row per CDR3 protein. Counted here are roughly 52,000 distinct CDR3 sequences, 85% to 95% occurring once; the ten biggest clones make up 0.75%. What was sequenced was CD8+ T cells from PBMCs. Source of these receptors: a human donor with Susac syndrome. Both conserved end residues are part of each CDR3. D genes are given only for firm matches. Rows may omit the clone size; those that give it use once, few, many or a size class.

CASSLDGTGDVGYTF TGTGCCAGCAGCTTGGATGGGACAGGGGATGTTGGCTACACCTTC - TRBV5-6 TRBD1 TRBJ1-2
CASSLVFDLTYEQYF TGTGCCAGCAGTTTGGTGTTTGACTTAACCTACGAGCAGTACTTC - TRBV28 - TRBJ2-7
CASSPQETGTNTEAFF TGTGCCAGCAGCCCACAAGAAACCGGGACCAACACTGAAGCTTTCTTT - TRBV11-2 - TRBJ1-1
CASSVQGVAGYTF TGTGCCAGTAGTGTACAGGGGGTCGCTGGCTACACCTTC - TRBV19 TRBD1 TRBJ1-2
CASSLAREAAVYNEQFF TGTGCCAGCAGCTTGGCCCGGGAAGCGGCCGTTTACAATGAGCAGTTCTTC once TRBV5-4 - TRBJ2-1
CAWSVVRGIYEQYF TGTGCCTGGAGTGTAGTCAGGGGAATCTACGAGCAGTACTTC - TRBV30 - TRBJ2-7
CSVVVAEGTYEQYF TGCAGCGTTGTCGTAGCGGAAGGTACCTACGAGCAGTACTTC - TRBV29-1 - TRBJ2-7
CASRTQGFSETQYF TGTGCCAGTCGTACCCAGGGGTTTTCAGAGACCCAGTACTTC - TRBV3-1 - TRBJ2-5
CASSPTGGPSTDTQYF TGTGCCAGCAGCCCGACAGGGGGCCCTAGCACAGATACGCAGTATTTT - TRBV9 TRBD1 TRBJ2-3
CASTAGFWEEAFF TGTGCCAGCACGGCGGGCTTCTGGGAAGAAGCTTTCTTT - TRBV3-1 - TRBJ1-1
CASSLGAGAGDTQYF TGTGCCAGCAGCTTGGGTGCAGGGGCGGGAGATACGCAGTATTTT - TRBV5-6 - TRBJ2-3
CASCDRGIRSPLHF TGTGCCAGCTGCGATCGGGGAATACGCTCACCCCTCCACTTT - TRBV18 - TRBJ1-6
CASSSRLAVEADTQYF TGTGCCAGCAGCTCAAGGCTAGCAGTCGAGGCAGATACGCAGTATTTT - TRBV7-9 - TRBJ2-3
CASSNSGGVGELFF TGTGCCAGCAGTAACTCCGGGGGGGTCGGGGAGCTGTTTTTT - TRBV12-3/TRBV12-4 TRBD2 TRBJ2-2
CASGPGDIQYF TGTGCCAGCGGCCCGGGTGACATTCAGTACTTC - TRBV12-3/TRBV12-4 - TRBJ2-4
CASSQRKGLTYEQYF TGTGCCAGCAGCCAGAGGAAGGGATTGACCTACGAGCAGTACTTC once TRBV14 - TRBJ2-7
CASSQLIRTGKDTEAFF TGTGCCAGCAGCCAACTAATCCGGACAGGGAAGGACACTGAAGCTTTCTTT once TRBV3-1 TRBD1 TRBJ1-1
CASSSGQNYGYTF TGTGCCAGCAGCAGCGGTCAGAACTATGGCTACACCTTC - TRBV7-8 - TRBJ1-2
CASSCLLMGYRFGNTIYF TGTGCCAGCAGTTGCCTTCTAATGGGGTATCGATTTGGAAACACCATATATTTT - TRBV28 - TRBJ1-3
CASSLTSSYEQFF TGTGCCAGCAGCTTGACTAGTTCGTATGAGCAGTTCTTC - TRBV7-3 - TRBJ2-1
CASSGPRETQYF TGTGCCAGCAGCGGCCCTCGGGAGACCCAGTACTTC - TRBV9 - TRBJ2-5
CASSQDWGVGETQYF TGTGCCAGCAGCCAAGATTGGGGTGTTGGGGAGACCCAGTACTTC - TRBV3-1 - TRBJ2-5
CSGKSGGGYNEQFF TGCAGCGGGAAAAGCGGGGGGGGTTACAATGAGCAGTTCTTC - TRBV29-1 TRBD2 TRBJ2-1
CASSLAWSSQETQYF TGTGCCAGCAGCTTAGCGTGGTCGTCCCAAGAGACCCAGTACTTC - TRBV7-8 - TRBJ2-5
CASSFLDSEAEQYF TGTGCCAGCAGTTTCTTGGACAGCGAAGCCGAGCAGTACTTC once TRBV6-1 - TRBJ2-7
CATSSARLSEAFF TGTGCCACCAGCAGTGCCCGACTCTCGGAAGCTTTCTTT - TRBV15 - TRBJ1-1
CASSFAQGNTGELFF TGCGCCAGCAGCTTTGCGCAGGGAAACACCGGGGAGCTGTTTTTT - TRBV5-1 - TRBJ2-2
CATSREKGTLQPQHF TGTGCCACCAGCAGAGAAAAGGGTACGTTGCAGCCCCAGCATTTT - TRBV15 - TRBJ1-5
CASSQGQEAFF TGTGCCAGCAGCCAAGGACAAGAAGCTTTCTTT - TRBV11-3 - TRBJ1-1
CASSSQTGPQPQHF TGTGCCAGCAGCTCACAGACAGGACCTCAGCCCCAGCATTTT - TRBV7-9 - TRBJ1-5
CASGLPMKGLAGGPYADTQYF TGTGCTAGTGGTTTGCCTATGAAAGGGCTAGCGGGGGGGCCTTACGCAGATACGCAGTATTTT - TRBV12-5 TRBD2 TRBJ2-3
CASSVSDSPYGYTF TGTGCCAGCAGCGTAAGCGACTCACCCTATGGCTACACCTTC - TRBV9 - TRBJ1-2
CASSDPGTDTQYF TGTGCCAGCAGTGACCCGGGCACAGATACGCAGTATTTT - TRBV25-1 - TRBJ2-3
CASSVDNGWDRMGTYEQYF TGTGCCAGCAGCGTGGACAATGGGTGGGACCGGATGGGAACCTACGAGCAGTACTTC - TRBV9 - TRBJ2-7
CSVGGGIRDRPTYEQYF TGCAGCGTTGGCGGGGGGATCCGGGACAGGCCCACCTACGAGCAGTACTTC - TRBV29-1 - TRBJ2-7
CASSYGVGNQPQHF TGTGCCAGCAGCTACGGGGTAGGCAATCAGCCCCAGCATTTT - TRBV9 - TRBJ1-5
CAISTSATNEKLFF TGTGCCATCAGTACCTCGGCAACTAATGAAAAACTGTTTTTT few TRBV10-3 - TRBJ1-4
CASSYAAVYEQYF TGTGCCAGCAGTTACGCAGCAGTCTACGAGCAGTACTTC - TRBV6-6 - TRBJ2-7
CASSYRVGGAPFF TGTGCCAGCAGCTATAGGGTCGGGGGTGCCCCATTCTTC - TRBV7-2 - TRBJ2-1